This T cell receptor (beta chain) was captured by sequencing in a study of T-cell memory formation after mild COVID-19. For the study at large: TCR clusters largely stayed donor specific. General study findings and limits: Specificity for SARS-CoV-2 was not confirmed among the second-wave clones peaking on day 37. Shrinking CD4+ clones resided mostly in CM and EM, and CD8+ ones in EMRA. Contracting clones from day 15 to 85 showed balanced CD4/CD8; later expanders favored CD4+.

TCRdb recomputed calls from the 5' RACE reads with MiXCR, one row per CDR3 protein. This table holds fewer than 450,000 distinct CDR3 sequences, more than 20% found once. CDR1 is SGHTA and CDR2 is FQGNSA in the germline V gene. V was pared by 3 bases and J by 5 bases, with 10 bases between. CDR3 length equals 13 residues. This clonotype was found a few times. Its antigen is unknown. This chain joins TRBV7-2 and TRBJ1-2; a possible D gene is TRBD1 (6 bases). The sequenced material came from PBMCs or a T cell subset sorted from them (not recorded which). The clonotype originates from an adult woman who had mild COVID-19 (a few samples of this study predate the infection). Cell type and time point are not known. CDR3 amino acids: CASSFQGQYGYTF. The CDR3 DNA reads as TGTGCCAGCAGCTTCCAGGGGCAGTATGGCTACACCTTC.